Listed here are 11 T cell receptor beta chains from one sample, sequenced in a study of vaccination and CD4 T cells after COVID-19 (dated by TCRdb to 2022 to 2024). Interpreted using the paper, the treatment or condition label stands for: roughly ten-day PBMC culture with coronavirus spike peptide pools or control peptides (ViraFEST assay). CD4+ T cells from unexposed donors were collected before the COVID-19 pandemic (2011-2018). These receptors are not linked to any known antigen. Library preparation employed PCR. TCRdb names Illumina iSeq 100 as the instrument used. DNA from cultured CD4+ T cells underwent TCR sequencing with the Oncomine TCR Beta short-read assay at the Johns Hopkins FTIC core. The public reads were reprocessed in TCRdb via fastp at Q25 and MiXCR, keeping in-frame beta chains. All rows with the same CDR3 protein become a single entry with the most common DNA and genes. The sample table lists about 7,600 distinct CDR3 sequences, about half of them with a count of one. Of the sample, under 30% is held by the ten largest clones.

Sequences were obtained from CD4+ T cells from blood, cultured in vitro. Every receptor here comes from a human donor in good health.

The V call is TRBV20-1, the J call TRBJ1-4, with 8 bases aligning to TRBD1. Germline-derived CDR1 and CDR2 are DFQATT and SNEGSKA (reference sequence). The CDR3 is 14 amino acids. V lost 3 bases, J lost 7 bases, and 7 bases stayed unmatched. The CDR3 sequence: CSASLTGVGEKLFF. The CDR3 DNA reads TGCAGTGCTAGTTTGACAGGGGTTGGTGAAAAACTGTTTTTT.

The rearrangement links TRBV5-4 to TRBJ2-6; unclear D gene. The CDR3 runs 15 residues. Trimming cost V 0 bases and J 0 bases, with 4 bases left between them. CDR1 is SGHNT and CDR2 is YYREEE in the germline V gene (reference sequence). This CDR3 is CASSLEGSGANVLTF. The CDR3 region has the DNA TGTGCCAGCAGCTTGGAGGGCTCTGGGGCCAACGTCCTGACTTTC.

Concerning this clonotype: This CDR3 fails to terminate in the conserved phenylalanine or tryptophan, so it likely reflects a read error. The chain uses TRBV5-8 and TRBJ2-5; 9 bases line up with TRBD1. J lost 0 bases, V lost 4 bases, and 4 bases had no gene match. CDR1 is SGHTS, CDR2 YDEGEE, per germline. The CDR3 consists of 15 residues. CDR3 bases: TGTGCCAGCAGCCCCGGGACAGGGAACCAAGAGACCCAGTACTAC. The encoded protein is CASSPGTGNQETQYY.

The chain links TRBV6-1 to TRBJ1-1; no clear D. V dropped 7 bases and J dropped 9 bases, with 15 bases sitting between them. The germline gives CDR1 MNHNS, CDR2 SASEGT. This CDR3 is built from 12 residues. The CDR3 protein is CASTGRRNKAFF. CDR3 coding DNA: TGTGCCAGCACCGGGCGGAGAAACAAAGCTTTCTTT.

The rearrangement uses TRBV27 and TRBJ1-2; 8 nucleotides match TRBD1. The CDR3 extends over 13 amino acids. Germline values: CDR1 MNHEY, CDR2 SMNVEV (reference sequence). Germline trimming cut 6 bases from V and 6 bases from J; bases unmatched to any gene: 6. CDR3 in DNA: TGTGCCAGCAGGTCTACGGGACAGGATGGCTACACCTTC. Translated, it gives CASRSTGQDGYTF.

V and J are TRBV25-1 and TRBJ2-7; D unclear. Germline CDR1 reads MGHDK; CDR2 reads SYGVNS. V shed 8 bases and J shed 2 bases, with 16 bases lying between them. The CDR3 is 14 residues long. The CDR3 here is CASGTDGWPYEQYF. The CDR3 DNA reads as TGTGCCAGCGGAACGGACGGATGGCCCTACGAGCAGTACTTC.

This clonotype was observed a few times. The chain couples TRBV7-6 to TRBJ2-7; possible D gene TRBD1, 5 bases. V was clipped by 1 base and J by 3 bases, with 13 bases between them. This CDR3 is 15 amino acids long. CDR1 and CDR2 (germline): SGHVS, FNYEAQ. DNA for the CDR3: TGTGCCAGCAGCTTAGATCAGGGAACGAACTACGAGCAGTACTTC. Residues: CASSLDQGTNYEQYF.

V is TRBV2 and J is TRBJ1-6; no reliable D call. CDR1 and CDR2 from the germline V gene are SNHLY and FYNNEI. V was pared by 5 bases and J by 10 bases, with 12 bases between. The CDR3 has 13 amino acids. The DNA of the CDR3 is TGTGCCAGCAGTATAGGACGTGGATCACCCCTCCACTTT. This codes for CASSIGRGSPLHF.

The chain combines TRBV27 with TRBJ1-6; the match to TRBD1 covers 8 bases. There are 15 residues in the CDR3. Germline values: CDR1 MNHEY, CDR2 SMNVEV (reference sequence). V was clipped by 2 bases and J by 3 bases; unmatched bases: 0. The CDR3 nucleotides read TGTGCCAGCAGTTTAGGACAGGGCTATAATTCACCCCTCCACTTT. Its translation: CASSLGQGYNSPLHF.

The CDR3 DNA reads as TGTGCCAGCAGCTCACGATATCAGTATACGCAGTATTTT. Its protein is CASSSRYQYTQYF. This rearrangement joins TRBV5-4 to TRBJ2-3; no firm D call. The CDR3 contains 13 residues. V was clipped by 3 bases and J by 7 bases, with 12 bases between them. Germline assignment: CDR1 SGHNT and CDR2 YYREEE (reference sequence). Together with reference TRBV5-4 and TRBJ2-3, the CDR3 gives the full variable domain: ETGVTQSPTHLIKTRGQQVTLRCSSQSGHNTVSWYQQALGQGPQFIFQYYREEENGRGNFPPRFSGLQFPNYSSELNVNALELDDSALYLCASSSRYQYTQYFGPGTRLTVL.

The table lists this clonotype with a count of one. This chain joins TRBV7-7 and TRBJ2-5; 9 bases are a match to TRBD2. CDR1 is SSHAT and CDR2 is FNYEAQ in the germline V gene (reference sequence). This CDR3 has 15 residues. Trimming cost V 2 bases and J 5 bases; bases outside gene matches: 6. Here the CDR3 DNA reads TGTGCCAGCAGCTTACGCGGGGGGGCCATGGAGACCCAGTACTTC. It encodes CASSLRGGAMETQYF.